The entry that follows covers one T cell receptor (beta chain) sequence. The data were obtained in a study of technical replicates of blood from several donors. The CDR3 has 13 residues. The V segment lost 8 bases and the J segment 4 bases; nucleotides outside the gene matches: 7. Germline CDR1 and CDR2: MNHEY and SVGAGI. The table came from immunoSEQ multiplex PCR; TCRdb's copy has only in-frame clones and leaves some out. The data hold fewer than 85,000 clones, with roughly 92% observed a single time. The J gene is TRBJ2-5, the V gene TRBV6-5; 7 bases line up with TRBD1. The sample consisted of T cells isolated from PBMCs. This receptor was identified in a human donor in good health. Written as DNA, the CDR3 is TGTGCCAGCGCCTTGACAGGGTTAGAGACCCAGTACTTC. Its translation: CASALTGLETQYF.